The T cell receptor beta chain under discussion was sequenced for a study of T cell changes during pregnancy in multiple sclerosis (dated by TCRdb to 2018 to 2020). Regarding the complete study: The study examined how the T cell repertoire changed over the course of pregnancy in women with multiple sclerosis.

Library generation was performed with the immunoSEQ multiplex PCR assay. Entries here come from immuneACCESS through TCRdb and include only in-frame sequences with V and J called. Some clones fail to appear in such tables; in the studies checked, an unresolved V gene covers under half of the shortfall, and the cause of the remainder is unknown. The sample has 30,000 to 35,000 clones on record, 90% of them singletons. Around 13% of the sample is held by the ten biggest clonotypes. Note on this clone: Its antigen has not been determined. Base qualities are not recorded, but no much larger clone differs from it by a single base.

Source: CD8+ T cells from peripheral blood mononuclear cells, taken in the first trimester of pregnancy. This TCR came from a female donor with multiple sclerosis, enrolled in a pregnancy study.

CDR3 loop: CASSQDSQSFGEQYF. The nucleotides read TGTGCCAGCAGCCAAGATTCACAGAGCTTTGGAGAGCAGTACTTC. The rearrangement joined TRBV4-2 to TRBJ2-7, with the D gene not clear enough to name. V and J are truncated by 0 bases and 7 bases respectively, leaving an intervening sequence of 16 bases. The germline V gene provides CDR1 LGHNA and CDR2 YNFKEQ. Including cysteine and phenylalanine, the CDR3 has 15 amino acids. The read is trimmed to its CDR3 DNA, 45 bases read in frame from base 1.